This T cell receptor beta chain was recovered during a study of Ad26.COV2.S vaccination and SARS-CoV-2 variants. For the study at large: Of the COV1001 trial arms, the Ad26.COV2.S arm included the donor.

Profiled with immunoSEQ multiplex PCR; TCRdb holds only in-frame clones, not every one. The sample carries about 680,000 clones, around 90% recorded once. Germline V lookup: CDR1 SGDLS, CDR2 YYNGEE. Deletions cut 3 bases from V and 5 bases from J, with 11 bases between. The CDR3 spans 14 residues. Treatment here: some 19 received Ad26.COV2.S at low or high dose, single or two shots; several received placebo; per-sample allocation not given. Sampling was done on day 63 after the first vaccine or placebo injection. It was an adult aged 18-55 years in Boston who was the donor. The sample here was peripheral blood, taken in a trial of Ad26.COV2.S vaccine versus placebo. The sequence came from a person between 18 and 65 years old who received the Ad26.COV2.S COVID-19 vaccine or a placebo. The chain has TRBV9 and TRBJ2-2; a weak D match, TRBD2 (6 bases). The CDR3 DNA follows: TGTGCCAGCAGCGCCGGGAGCGGAACCGGGGAGCTGTTTTTT. Its translation: CASSAGSGTGELFF. The whole variable domain, filled in from reference TRBV9 and TRBJ2-2, reads DSGVTQTPKHLITATGQRVTLRCSPRSGDLSVYWYQQSLDQGLQFLIQYYNGEERAKGNILERFSAQQFPDLHSELNLSSLELGDSALYFCASSAGSGTGELFFGEGSRLTVL.